Listed below are T cell receptor beta chains from one sample, sequenced in a study of T cells in tuberculosis. Sequencing was performed with immunoSEQ multiplex PCR; in TCRdb, only in-frame clones are kept and a portion is missing. This table holds around 30,000 clones, 90% found once. Sequencing was carried out using PBMCs. Receptors originate from a donor between 10 and 35 years old with latent tuberculosis or without tuberculosis infection. Both conserved end residues are part of each CDR3. D genes are given only for firm matches. The size of a clone is reported for some rows only, either as once, few or many, or as a class for expanded clones.

NA	TRBJ1-1	TRBV11-2	NA	CASRRQENTEAFF	TGTGCCAGCAGGCGACAGGAGAACACTGAAGCTTTCTTT
NA	TRBJ1-4	TRBV2	once	CASSVRGTNEKLFF	TGTGCCAGCAGTGTCAGGGGAACTAATGAAAAACTGTTTTTT
NA	TRBJ2-5	TRBV2	once	CASSEARETQYF	TGTGCCAGCAGTGAAGCGCGGGAGACCCAGTACTTC
NA	TRBJ2-2	TRBV2	medium-sized	CASSEQGVVPGELFF	TGTGCCAGCAGTGAGCAGGGTGTTGTCCCCGGGGAGCTGTTTTTT
NA	TRBJ1-2	TRBV6-5	NA	CASSRGGPFGYTF	TGTGCCAGCAGTCGGGGGGGTCCCTTTGGCTACACCTTC
NA	TRBJ2-2	TRBV11-1	NA	CASSLVTNTGELFF	TGTGCCAGCAGCTTAGTTACGAACACCGGGGAGCTGTTTTTT
TRBD1	TRBJ1-1	TRBV29-1	NA	CSVGWGQGTTEAFF	TGCAGCGTTGGGTGGGGACAGGGGACCACTGAAGCTTTCTTT
NA	TRBJ2-3	TRBV2	once	CASSEEMRVPDTQYF	TGTGCCAGCAGTGAAGAAATGCGGGTCCCAGATACGCAGTATTTT
TRBD2	TRBJ2-1	TRBV28	NA	CASSLASGYNEQFF	TGTGCCAGCAGTTTAGCTAGCGGTTACAATGAGCAGTTCTTC
TRBD2	TRBJ2-5	TRBV4-1	NA	CASSAGLAGGRPSQETQYF	TGCGCCAGCAGCGCGGGACTAGCGGGGGGCAGGCCTAGCCAAGAGACCCAGTACTTC
TRBD1	TRBJ2-2	TRBV10-3	few	CAISRDSNTGELFF	TGTGCCATCAGCCGGGACAGTAACACCGGGGAGCTGTTTTTT
NA	TRBJ2-1	TRBV13	NA	CASSWVAGNEQFF	TGTGCCAGCAGCTGGGTGGCGGGGAATGAGCAGTTCTTC
NA	TRBJ1-1	TRBV27	NA	CASSSPSSRGNTEAFF	TGTGCCAGCAGTTCCCCCTCTAGCCGAGGGAACACTGAAGCTTTCTTT
NA	TRBJ1-6	TRBV18	once	CASSPPGAPGSLHF	TGTGCCAGCTCACCACCAGGGGCTCCCGGGTCCCTCCACTTT
NA	TRBJ2-1	TRBV6-5	NA	CASRGSGGQYNEQFF	TGTGCCAGCAGGGGAAGTGGCGGGCAGTACAATGAGCAGTTCTTC
NA	TRBJ1-5	TRBV19	NA	CASSTATGPQGSQPQHF	TGTGCCAGTAGTACCGCTACGGGGCCACAGGGCAGCCAGCCCCAGCATTTT
NA	TRBJ1-1	TRBV27	NA	CASSTFGTEAFF	TGTGCCAGCAGTACTTTCGGCACTGAAGCTTTCTTT
NA	TRBJ2-5	TRBV7-9	NA	CASSLGVTGMETQYF	TGTGCCAGCAGCTTAGGGGTAACAGGGATGGAGACCCAGTACTTC
TRBD1	TRBJ1-3	TRBV5-8	NA	CASSFTGAGNTIYF	TGTGCCAGCAGCTTCACAGGGGCTGGAAACACCATATATTTT
NA	TRBJ1-1	TRBV21-1	NA	CASSKGQGFAAFF	TGTGCCAGCAGCAAAGGACAGGGTTTTGCGGCTTTCTTT
NA	TRBJ2-3	TRBV7-2	once	CASRSLRGGVTDTQYF	TGTGCCAGCAGGTCGTTGAGAGGGGGGGTGACAGATACGCAGTATTTT
NA	TRBJ2-5	TRBV15	NA	CATSRDGQTQYF	TGTGCCACCAGCAGAGATGGGCAGACCCAGTACTTC
TRBD1	TRBJ2-7	TRBV28	NA	CASSFGSPFFQGQGFYEQYF	TGTGCCAGCAGTTTTGGATCTCCTTTTTTCCAGGGACAGGGTTTTTACGAGCAGTACTTC
NA	TRBJ1-1	TRBV7-9	NA	CASRKDSEAFF	TGTGCCAGCAGAAAAGACAGTGAAGCTTTCTTT
TRBD2	TRBJ2-3	TRBV7-3	once	CASSAAGGLADTQYF	TGTGCCAGCAGCGCAGCGGGGGGGCTTGCAGATACGCAGTATTTT
NA	TRBJ2-5	TRBV15	NA	CATSRDRGGAAGETQYF	TGTGCCACCAGCAGAGATCGGGGCGGGGCGGCAGGGGAGACCCAGTACTTC
TRBD2	TRBJ2-5	TRBV11-2	NA	CASSLEGSAGVKTQYF	TGTGCCAGCAGCTTAGAGGGGTCGGCGGGGGTAAAGACCCAGTACTTC
TRBD2	TRBJ2-1	TRBV2	NA	CASSDPTSGPTYNEQFF	TGTGCCAGCAGTGACCCTACTAGCGGGCCTACCTACAATGAGCAGTTCTTC
TRBD2	TRBJ2-3	TRBV5-1	NA	CASSSSGGSPSGIGTQYF	TGCGCCAGCAGCAGTAGCGGGGGCTCCCCTTCGGGTATAGGTACGCAGTATTTT
NA	TRBJ2-5	TRBV15	NA	CATEGRQGVETQYF	TGTGCCACCGAGGGGAGGCAGGGGGTTGAGACCCAGTACTTC
TRBD2	TRBJ2-1	TRBV6-1	NA	CASSGSIAGGSYNEQFF	TGTGCCAGCAGTGGCTCTATAGCGGGGGGGTCCTACAATGAGCAGTTCTTC
TRBD2	TRBJ2-2	TRBV6-5	NA	CASSYGSGGVVGELFF	TGTGCCAGCAGTTATGGTAGCGGGGGGGTCGTCGGGGAGCTGTTTTTT
NA	TRBJ2-1	TRBV9	once	CASSNAGDTYNEQFF	TGTGCCAGCAGTAATGCGGGGGACACCTACAATGAGCAGTTCTTC
TRBD1	TRBJ2-5	TRBV7-9	NA	CASSLGTDPRETQYF	TGTGCCAGCAGCCTGGGGACAGACCCCAGGGAGACCCAGTACTTC
NA	TRBJ1-3	TRBV28	NA	CASSLGQTYSGNTIYF	TGTGCCAGCAGTTTGGGGCAAACCTACTCTGGAAACACCATATATTTT
TRBD1	TRBJ1-2	TRBV6-5	NA	CASTSPQGDYGYTF	TGTGCCAGCACCTCACCCCAGGGGGACTATGGCTACACCTTC
TRBD1	TRBJ2-4	TRBV5-4	NA	CASRRGRDRGPQPAKNIQYF	TGTGCCAGCAGGCGGGGGAGGGACAGGGGGCCTCAACCAGCCAAAAACATTCAGTACTTC
TRBD1	TRBJ1-2	TRBV29-1	NA	CSSGQGNYGYTF	TGCAGCTCCGGACAGGGCAACTATGGCTACACCTTC
NA	TRBJ2-6	TRBV5-1	NA	CASVYGQGPSGANVLTF	TGCGCCAGCGTCTACGGGCAGGGCCCTTCTGGGGCCAACGTCCTGACTTTC
TRBD1	TRBJ1-5	TRBV27	NA	CASSLTGGNQPQHF	TGTGCCAGCAGTTTGACAGGGGGTAATCAGCCCCAGCATTTT
TRBD1	TRBJ1-2	TRBV7-9	NA	CASSRSRDRGLGKGYTF	TGTGCCAGCAGCCGGAGTCGGGACAGGGGGCTGGGAAAGGGCTACACCTTC
TRBD2	TRBJ2-5	TRBV6-5	NA	CASSYWGGQETQYF	TGTGCCAGCAGTTACTGGGGGGGCCAAGAGACCCAGTACTTC
NA	TRBJ2-3	TRBV18	NA	CASSPPSNTDTQYF	TGTGCCAGCTCACCACCTTCCAACACAGATACGCAGTATTTT
TRBD2	TRBJ2-1	TRBV27	NA	CASSFRSRLAGAGNEQFF	TGTGCCAGCAGTTTCCGGTCCAGACTAGCGGGGGCGGGGAATGAGCAGTTCTTC
TRBD1	TRBJ1-5	TRBV6-1	once	CASSEAPDRAKPQHF	TGTGCCAGCAGTGAAGCCCCGGACAGGGCAAAGCCCCAGCATTTT
TRBD2	TRBJ2-1	TRBV11-2	NA	CASSGSRAGESFF	TGTGCCAGCAGCGGTTCAAGGGCGGGGGAGTCCTTCTTC
NA	TRBJ1-5	TRBV28	once	CASSGQFNQPQHF	TGTGCCAGCAGCGGACAGTTTAATCAGCCCCAGCATTTT
TRBD1	TRBJ2-3	TRBV29-1	NA	CSVRAGGLDTQYF	TGCAGCGTTAGAGCAGGGGGCTTAGATACGCAGTATTTT
NA	TRBJ2-2	TRBV5-4	NA	CASSTRARATGELFF	TGTGCCAGCAGCACCCGAGCCAGGGCCACCGGGGAGCTGTTTTTT
NA	TRBJ2-2	TRBV5-1	NA	CASSQGGGNTGELFF	TGCGCCAGCAGCCAAGGAGGGGGCAACACCGGGGAGCTGTTTTTT
TRBD1	TRBJ1-5	TRBV4-1	NA	CASSQAAGGPSNQPQHF	TGCGCCAGCAGCCAAGCGGCAGGGGGCCCGAGCAATCAGCCCCAGCATTTT
TRBD2	TRBJ2-4	TRBV7-2	NA	CASSIQGLAGIKNIQYF	TGTGCCAGCAGCATCCAGGGTTTAGCGGGTATTAAAAACATTCAGTACTTC